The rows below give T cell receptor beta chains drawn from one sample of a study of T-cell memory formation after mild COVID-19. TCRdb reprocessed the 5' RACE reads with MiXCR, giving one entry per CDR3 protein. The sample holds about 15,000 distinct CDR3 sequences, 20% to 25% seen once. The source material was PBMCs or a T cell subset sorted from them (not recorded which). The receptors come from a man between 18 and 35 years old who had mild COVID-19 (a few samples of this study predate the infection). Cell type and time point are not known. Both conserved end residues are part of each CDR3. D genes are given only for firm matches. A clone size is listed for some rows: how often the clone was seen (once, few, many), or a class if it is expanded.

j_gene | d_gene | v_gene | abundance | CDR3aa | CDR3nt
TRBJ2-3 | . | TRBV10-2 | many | CASSDSGRKNTQYF | TGCGCCAGCAGTGATTCGGGGAGAAAGAATACGCAGTATTTT
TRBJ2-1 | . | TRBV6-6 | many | CASSYSRSSSLYNEQFF | TGTGCCAGCAGTTACTCGAGAAGTTCTAGCCTCTACAATGAGCAGTTCTTC
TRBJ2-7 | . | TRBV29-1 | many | CSVVPDNSYEQYF | TGCAGCGTTGTTCCGGACAACTCCTACGAGCAGTACTTC
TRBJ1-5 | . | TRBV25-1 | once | CASSDSADGNQPQHF | TGTGCCAGCAGTGATTCAGCGGATGGCAATCAGCCCCAGCATTTT
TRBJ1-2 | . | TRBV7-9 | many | CASSLALRGYTF | TGTGCCAGCAGCTTAGCTCTGCGTGGCTACACCTTC
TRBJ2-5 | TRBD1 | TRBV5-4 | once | CASSRQGSVETQYF | TGTGCCAGCAGCAGACAGGGGTCGGTGGAGACCCAGTACTTC
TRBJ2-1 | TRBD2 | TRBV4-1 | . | CASSIAGGSNEQFF | TGCGCCAGCAGTATAGCGGGGGGTTCAAATGAGCAGTTCTTC
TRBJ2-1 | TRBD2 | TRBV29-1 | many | CSVGGTSGWYRKNEQFF | TGCAGCGTTGGGGGGACTAGCGGGTGGTATCGTAAAAATGAGCAGTTCTTC
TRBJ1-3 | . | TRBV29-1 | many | CSGWGMDGNTIYF | TGCTCGGGTTGGGGGATGGATGGAAACACCATATATTTT
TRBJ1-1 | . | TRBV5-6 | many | CASSLVGEGAFF | TGTGCCAGCAGCTTGGTCGGGGAAGGAGCTTTCTTT
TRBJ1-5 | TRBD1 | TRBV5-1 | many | CASSLGTGGNNQPQHF | TGCGCCAGCAGCTTGGGGACAGGGGGCAACAATCAGCCCCAGCATTTT
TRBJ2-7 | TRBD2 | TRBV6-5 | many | CASSQISGGWYEQYF | TGTGCCAGCAGTCAAATTAGCGGGGGGTGGTACGAGCAGTACTTC
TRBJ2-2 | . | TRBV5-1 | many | CASSVDSANTGELFF | TGCGCCAGCAGCGTAGACAGTGCGAACACCGGGGAGCTGTTTTTT
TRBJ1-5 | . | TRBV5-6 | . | CASSSSYGSNQPQHF | TGTGCCAGCAGCTCCTCATATGGCAGCAATCAGCCCCAGCATTTT
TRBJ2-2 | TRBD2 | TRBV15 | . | CATSRDTGGPGELFF | TGTGCCACCAGCAGAGATACGGGGGGGCCCGGGGAGCTGTTTTTT
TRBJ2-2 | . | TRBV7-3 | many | CASSLRPGELFF | TGTGCCAGCAGCTTAAGGCCCGGGGAGCTGTTTTTT
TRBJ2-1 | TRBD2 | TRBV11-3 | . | CASSLRSGVLYNEQFF | TGTGCCAGCAGCTTAAGGAGCGGGGTCCTCTACAATGAGCAGTTCTTC
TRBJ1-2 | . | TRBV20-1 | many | CSAESSDSSYGYTF | TGCAGTGCTGAGTCATCGGACAGCAGCTATGGCTACACCTTC
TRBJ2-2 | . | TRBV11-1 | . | CASSLGALASGELFF | TGTGCCAGCAGCTTAGGGGCTCTAGCCTCCGGGGAGCTGTTTTTT
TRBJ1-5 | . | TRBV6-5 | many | CASSYSRVQPQHF | TGTGCCAGCAGTTACTCTCGGGTCCAGCCCCAGCATTTT
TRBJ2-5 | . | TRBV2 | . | CASSESFWQAGGETQYF | TGTGCCAGCAGTGAATCGTTTTGGCAGGCCGGAGGAGAGACCCAGTACTTC
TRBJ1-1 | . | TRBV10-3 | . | CAIIGENTEAFF | TGTGCCATCATCGGGGAGAACACTGAAGCTTTCTTT
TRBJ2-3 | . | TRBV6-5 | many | CASSSYGVLTDTQYF | TGTGCCAGCAGTAGTTACGGGGTGCTCACAGATACGCAGTATTTT
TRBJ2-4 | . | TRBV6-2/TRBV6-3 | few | CASRAPSRAGARNIQYF | TGTGCCAGCAGGGCGCCTTCTAGGGCTGGGGCGCGAAACATTCAGTACTTC
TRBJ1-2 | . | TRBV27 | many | CASSFSPRGALYGYTF | TGTGCCAGCAGCTTCTCGCCTAGGGGGGCTCTCTATGGCTACACCTTC
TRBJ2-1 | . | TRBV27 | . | CASSSREFNEQFF | TGTGCCAGCAGTTCCCGGGAGTTCAATGAGCAGTTCTTC
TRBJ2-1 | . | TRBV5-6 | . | CASSFDGSYNEQFF | TGTGCCAGCAGCTTCGACGGCTCCTACAATGAGCAGTTCTTC